This is a list of T cell receptor beta chains from one sample in a study of shared clonotypes between healthy human individuals. Assay used: immunoSEQ multiplex PCR; TCRdb lists only in-frame clones, some missing. The sample consists of more than 1 million clones, approximately 80% of them appearing once. Sequencing was carried out using memory CD4+ T cells from PBMCs. Receptors were obtained from a man aged 18-30 years in good health. Some clones in this sample may be carry-over from other donors' samples. The CDR3 runs from the conserved cysteine through the conserved F or W. The order of the fields is V gene, clone size, J gene, D gene, CDR3 DNA, CDR3 protein. A D gene is named only where the DNA matches it firmly. Part of the rows lack a size; the others show once, few, many or a class for expanded clones.

TRBV6-6	NA	TRBJ2-7	TRBD2	TGTGCCAGCAGTTACGCTAGCGGGAGGTCTGAGCAGTACTTC	CASSYASGRSEQYF
TRBV7-9	NA	TRBJ2-5	TRBD1	TGTGCCAGCAGCCGACAGGGGGTTAGGATTCCGGTAGAGACCCAGTACTTC	CASSRQGVRIPVETQYF
TRBV5-1	NA	TRBJ1-3	NA	TGCGCCAGCAGCTCCGGCCCCGGGACGCCTGGAAACACCATATATTTT	CASSSGPGTPGNTIYF
TRBV11-3	NA	TRBJ2-3	NA	TGTGCCAGCAGCCGAGGGGTTGCTCAAGATACGCAGTATTTT	CASSRGVAQDTQYF
TRBV7-2	once	TRBJ2-7	NA	TGTGCCAGCAGCTCGGGCCTAAAGTACGAGCAGTACTTC	CASSSGLKYEQYF
TRBV12-5	NA	TRBJ2-3	NA	TGTGCTAGTCTCGAGTTGGGGACAGATACGCAGTATTTT	CASLELGTDTQYF
TRBV11-2	NA	TRBJ2-5	NA	TGTGCCAGCAGCGGTGGCGTCCAAGAGACCCAGTACTTC	CASSGGVQETQYF
TRBV5-8	NA	TRBJ2-1	NA	TGTGCCAGCAGCTTCTACAATGAGCAGTTCTTC	CASSFYNEQFF
TRBV5-1	NA	TRBJ1-5	NA	TGCGCCAGCAGCTTGTTTGGAACCAGCGGTTCGGAGCCCCAGCATTTT	CASSLFGTSGSEPQHF
TRBV2	NA	TRBJ2-5	TRBD1	TGTGCCAGCAGTGATAGGGGACAGGGTGAAGAGACCCAGTACTTC	CASSDRGQGEETQYF
TRBV28	NA	TRBJ2-3	NA	TGTGCCAGCAGTTTGGCGGGTTCTAGCACAGATACGCAGTATTTT	CASSLAGSSTDTQYF
TRBV7-2	NA	TRBJ2-1	NA	TGTGCCAGCAGCTTACTCCCGGGTGAGCAGTTCTTC	CASSLLPGEQFF
TRBV7-6	NA	TRBJ2-1	TRBD1	TGTGCCAGCAGCCCTTTTTCCGGGACAGGGCAGTATGAGCAGTTCTTC	CASSPFSGTGQYEQFF
TRBV5-1	NA	TRBJ1-4	TRBD1	TGCGCCAGCAGCTTGGCCGGCAGGGGGACTAATGAAAAACTGTTTTTT	CASSLAGRGTNEKLFF
TRBV5-1	few	TRBJ2-1	TRBD2	TGCGCCAGCAGCTCAACCGGGACTAGAGATGAGCAGTTCTTC	CASSSTGTRDEQFF
TRBV28	NA	TRBJ1-2	NA	TGTGCCAGCAATTGGTTGTCGGGGAAAGCTAACTATGGCTACACCTTC	CASNWLSGKANYGYTF
TRBV5-6	NA	TRBJ1-2	NA	TGTGCCAGCAGCTTGATTTCGACGGGCAGGGTCGCTAACTATGGCTACACCTTC	CASSLISTGRVANYGYTF
TRBV4-1	NA	TRBJ2-3	TRBD2	TGCGCCAGCAGCCCCCTTTTAGCGGGAGTCGTAGATACGCAGTATTTT	CASSPLLAGVVDTQYF
TRBV11-2	NA	TRBJ2-1	NA	TGTGCCAGCAGCCCAGCGGTTTATTACAATGAGCAGTTCTTC	CASSPAVYYNEQFF
TRBV7-3	NA	TRBJ2-6	NA	TGTGCCAGCGGGCCGGGGACCCCTGGGGCCAACGTCCTGACTTTC	CASGPGTPGANVLTF
TRBV28	NA	TRBJ1-1	NA	TGTGCCAGCAGTTTATCCAGAGGGGCCACTGAAGCTTTCTTT	CASSLSRGATEAFF
TRBV5-5	NA	TRBJ1-1	TRBD1	TGTGCCAGCAGCTCGGACAGGTTCAACACTGAAGCTTTCTTT	CASSSDRFNTEAFF
TRBV6-6	NA	TRBJ2-7	TRBD1	TGTGCCAGCAGTTACTCGACAGGGGGAAGGTACGAGCAGTACTTC	CASSYSTGGRYEQYF
TRBV18	NA	TRBJ2-2	TRBD1	TGTGCCAGCTCACAACGGACAGGGGGCGATACCGGGGAGCTGTTTTTT	CASSQRTGGDTGELFF
TRBV11-2	once	TRBJ2-1	NA	TGTGCCAGCAGCCCCCGCCACGGACTGAGCTCCTACAATGAGCAGTTCTTC	CASSPRHGLSSYNEQFF
TRBV28	NA	TRBJ1-2	TRBD1	TGTGCCAGCAGTTTGCCCCGGGACAGGGTTGGCTACACCTTC	CASSLPRDRVGYTF
TRBV28	NA	TRBJ1-5	NA	TGTGCCAGCAGTTCCTATAGCAATCAGCCCCAGCATTTT	CASSSYSNQPQHF
TRBV5-4	NA	TRBJ2-7	TRBD1	TGTGCCAGCAGCCCTAGAGGACAGGGGCAGTCCTACGAGCAGTACTTC	CASSPRGQGQSYEQYF
TRBV4-3	NA	TRBJ2-3	NA	TGCGCCAGCAGCCAAGGGCCTAGCGGCACAGATACGCAGTATTTT	CASSQGPSGTDTQYF
TRBV10-2	NA	TRBJ2-7	NA	TGCGCCAGCGGTCGGATGGGTACTACCTACGAGCAGTACTTC	CASGRMGTTYEQYF
TRBV27	once	TRBJ1-1	NA	TGTGCCAGCAGAAGAGGTGGGGTAGCTGAAGCTTTCTTT	CASRRGGVAEAFF
TRBV5-1	NA	TRBJ1-5	TRBD1	TGCGCCAGCAGCCGGACAGGGGCGGATCAGCCCCAGCATTTT	CASSRTGADQPQHF
TRBV5-1	NA	TRBJ2-1	TRBD2	TGCGCCAGCAGCTTGGGGCTAGCGGGAGGTGAGCAGTTCTTC	CASSLGLAGGEQFF
TRBV7-3	many	TRBJ1-1	NA	TGTGCCAGCAGCTTAACAGATACAGTACAGCACACTGAAGCTTTCTTT	CASSLTDTVQHTEAFF
TRBV7-9	few	TRBJ2-7	NA	TGTGCCAGCAGCTTTATAAGAGGTTACGAGCAGTACTTC	CASSFIRGYEQYF
TRBV18	NA	TRBJ2-7	NA	TGTGCCAGCTCACCAATCGTCGGACAGAGAGACGAGCAGTACTTC	CASSPIVGQRDEQYF
TRBV7-9	NA	TRBJ2-7	TRBD1	TGTGCCAGCAGCTTGGGCAGGGGGTTCCGCCGCGAGCAGTACTTC	CASSLGRGFRREQYF
TRBV2	few	TRBJ2-4	TRBD1	TGTGCCAGCAGAGCCCCGGGGCAGGGGGTCAACTTC	CASRAPGQGVNF
TRBV5-1	NA	TRBJ1-1	TRBD1	TGCGCCAGCAGCAGGTGGACAGGGACTGAAGCTTTCTTT	CASSRWTGTEAFF
TRBV19	NA	TRBJ1-5	NA	TGTGCCAGTAGTATCTTCCAGGGCAATCAGCCCCAGCATTTT	CASSIFQGNQPQHF
TRBV5-4	few	TRBJ1-1	TRBD1	TGTGCCAGCAGCTCGGGACAGGGTCTGAACACTGAAGCTTTCTTT	CASSSGQGLNTEAFF
TRBV19	NA	TRBJ1-2	TRBD1	TGTGCCAGTAGTGACAGGGAGTCCTATGGCTACACCTTC	CASSDRESYGYTF
TRBV5-8	NA	TRBJ2-2	NA	TGTGCCAGCCCGGGACAAGCGAACACCGGGGAGCTGTTTTTT	CASPGQANTGELFF
TRBV28	NA	TRBJ2-7	NA	TGTGCCAGCAGTTTAGACGGTTACTCCTACGAGCAGTACTTC	CASSLDGYSYEQYF
TRBV30	NA	TRBJ2-5	NA	TGTGCCTGGAGTGTACTCTGGGAGACCCAGTACTTC	CAWSVLWETQYF
TRBV28	NA	TRBJ2-1	NA	TGTGCCAGCAGTTTTCCGGGCTCATTGCGCTACAATGAGCAGTTCTTC	CASSFPGSLRYNEQFF
TRBV28	NA	TRBJ2-1	TRBD2	TGTGCCAGCAGTCTCAACAGCGGGAGGGTTAATGAGCAGTTCTTC	CASSLNSGRVNEQFF
TRBV25-1	NA	TRBJ2-5	TRBD2	TGTGCCAGCAGTGATGCACTAGCGGGAGAGACCCAGTACTTC	CASSDALAGETQYF
TRBV5-1	NA	TRBJ2-3	TRBD2	TGCGCCAGCAGCCAGACTAGCCTTAGCACAGATACGCAGTATTTT	CASSQTSLSTDTQYF
TRBV11-2	NA	TRBJ2-2	NA	TGTGCCAGCAGCCGTACATCCGGGGAGCTGTTTTTT	CASSRTSGELFF
TRBV7-8	NA	TRBJ1-4	NA	TGTGCCAGCACCTTAGACAAAAATAATGAAAAACTGTTTTTT	CASTLDKNNEKLFF
TRBV4-1	NA	TRBJ1-4	NA	TGCGCCAGCAGCCAAGAACAGGCCGCTCTAGGGGAAAAACTGTTTTTT	CASSQEQAALGEKLFF
TRBV2	NA	TRBJ1-4	NA	TGTGCCAGCAAAACTCTATCTCGAGGGGCCCTTAATGAAAAACTGTTTTTT	CASKTLSRGALNEKLFF
TRBV7-9	NA	TRBJ1-1	TRBD1	TGTGCCAGCAGCCCCCCAGGTAGGGGGCCGGGCACTGAAGCTTTCTTT	CASSPPGRGPGTEAFF